The entry below gives a single T cell receptor (beta chain) sequence along with its context. The sample comes from a study of blood T cell repertoires in COVID-19. The wider study: T cells, B-cell-depleted T cells, or PBMCs supplied cDNA or gDNA.

CDR3 length: 19 residues. Trimming removed 3 bases from V and 4 bases from J; junction bases left unmatched: 17. Per the germline V gene, CDR1 is LGHNT and CDR2 is FRNRAP. Libraries were prepared by immunoSEQ multiplex PCR; TCRdb keeps only in-frame clonotypes and omits some of them. The table includes around 250,000 clones, about 87% detected once. This receptor was identified in a woman aged 50 to 60 who had recovered from COVID-19. This chain connects TRBV12-5 to TRBJ2-7, with TRBD2 identical over 11 bases. The sequenced sample consisted of PBMCs or T cells enriched from blood (not recorded which). Written as DNA, the CDR3 is TGTGCTAGTGGTTTCTCTGGGACTAGCGGCACTCCGGGGGGTTACGAGCAGTACTTC. Its translation: CASGFSGTSGTPGGYEQYF.